The next 20 T cell receptor beta chains were all read from a single sample in a study of neurological immune-mediated disorders. A single record per CDR3 protein comes from TCRdb applying MiXCR to the 5' RACE reads. In the table there are tens of thousands of distinct CDR3 sequences, roughly 3.6% of which are singletons. Input material: PBMCs. These receptors were obtained from a man aged 30 to 45 with multiple sclerosis.

This clonotype was detected ten times or more. V and J are TRBV6-5 and TRBJ2-1; no reliable D call. Trimming removed 2 bases at V and 12 bases at J, with 14 bases between. The CDR3 runs to 13 residues. The germline V gene encodes CDR1 MNHEY and CDR2 SVGAGI. The CDR3 DNA reads as TGTGCCAGCAGTTACGCGGTGGTTACCCCGCAGTTCTTC. Residues: CASSYAVVTPQFF.

At least ten counts were recorded for this clonotype. The chain couples TRBV7-2 to TRBJ2-7; D is unclear. V was trimmed by 8 bases and J by 0 bases, leaving 11 bases between them. Germline CDR1 SGHTA, CDR2 FQGNSA. CDR3 size: 13 residues. CDR3 DNA: TGTGCCAGCGGATACAAGAGCTCCTACGAGCAGTACTTC. It specifies CASGYKSSYEQYF. The whole variable domain, filled in from reference TRBV7-2 and TRBJ2-7, reads GAGVSQSPSNKVTEKGKDVELRCDPISGHTALYWYRQSLGQGLEFLIYFQGNSAPDKSGLPSDRFSAERTGGSVSTLTIQRTQQEDSAVYLCASGYKSSYEQYFGPGTRLTVT.

At least ten counts were recorded for this clonotype. At one end, the junction sequence differs from germline, possibly due to a read error. This rearrangement joins TRBV4-1 to TRBJ1-5, with a weak D call TRBD1 (5 bases). Looked up from germline, CDR1 is MGHRA and CDR2 is YSYEKL. This CDR3 comprises 17 residues. Here the CDR3 reads CASSQAGGIYSNQPQNF. The DNA of the CDR3 is TGCGCCAGCAGCCAAGCTGGGGGGATTTATAGCAATCAGCCCCAGAATTTT.

This clonotype was observed at least ten times. The chain is built from TRBV5-1 and TRBJ1-6; 7 bases line up with TRBD1. Germline values: CDR1 SGHRS, CDR2 YFSETQ. Trimming took 5 bases from V and 10 from J; bases not matched to a gene: 9. This CDR3 is built from 14 residues. DNA for the CDR3: TGCGCCAGCAGATTAGACAGGGATCAGTCACCCCTCCACTTT. It specifies CASRLDRDQSPLHF.

This clonotype was observed many times. In DNA, the CDR3 is TGTGCCAGCAGTTTATCGGGTATCTACTACGAGCAGTACTTC. This sequence encodes CASSLSGIYYEQYF. The rearrangement joins TRBV27 to TRBJ2-7; D is undetermined. In germline, CDR1 is MNHEY, CDR2 SMNVEV (reference sequence). This CDR3 spans 14 amino acids. The ends were cut back, 0 bases at V and 3 bases at J, with 9 bases in the middle.

This clonotype was detected many times. The chain joins TRBV6-2 or TRBV6-3 to TRBJ2-2, with a possible D match to TRBD1 (5 bases). The germline gives CDR1 MNHEY, CDR2 SVGEGT. CDR3 length: 14 amino acids. V was pared by 5 bases and J by 1 base, with 8 bases between. CDR3 protein: CASSKTENTGELFF. The CDR3 nucleotides read TGTGCCAGCAGTAAGACAGAGAACACCGGGGAGCTGTTTTTT.

This clonotype was counted between two and nine times. This chain connects TRBV6-6 to TRBJ1-1, with D possibly TRBD1 on 5 matching bases. CDR3 length equals 14 residues. Trimming took 1 base from V and 5 from J, leaving 11 bases between them. Per germline, CDR1 MNHNY and CDR2 SVGAGI (reference sequence). The CDR3, as DNA: TGTGCCAGCAGTTACTTTCCCGAGGGGACTGAAGCTTTCTTT. As protein: CASSYFPEGTEAFF.

The gene calls are TRBV20-1 and TRBJ1-2; D remains unclear. V lost 5 bases, J lost 5 bases, and 12 bases lay in between. The CDR3 loop spans 12 amino acids. The germline V gene has CDR1 DFQATT and CDR2 SNEGSKA (reference sequence). In DNA form, the CDR3 reads TGCAGTGCTCCGGAAAGCAGATATGGCTACACCTTC. This encodes CSAPESRYGYTF.

The sample holds many counts of this clonotype. The chain is built from TRBV10-2 and TRBJ2-5; a weak D match, TRBD2 (6 bases). Germline V gives CDR1 WSHSY, CDR2 SAAADI. V shed 4 bases and J shed 2 bases, with 8 bases lying between them. The CDR3 runs to 13 residues. Written as DNA, the CDR3 is TGCGCCAGCAGTGCTAGCGTTCAAGAGACCCAGTACTTC. As protein: CASSASVQETQYF.

Many counts were recorded for this clonotype. The conserved phenylalanine or tryptophan normally closing the CDR3 is absent here, so this likely arose from a read error. The chain employs TRBV29-1 and TRBJ1-1; D perhaps matches TRBD1 (5 bases). Trimming pared 4 bases from V and 6 bases from J, leaving 12 bases between. The CDR3 is made up of 12 amino acids. Germline values: CDR1 SQVTM, CDR2 ANQGSEA. For the CDR3, the DNA is TGCAGCGTTGGGGCCGGGGCGTCTGAAGCTTTCCTT. Translated: CSVGAGASEAFL.

This clonotype occurred many times. The rearrangement links TRBV20-1 to TRBJ1-3; D is ambiguous. Trimming removed 6 bases from V and 4 bases from J, with 19 bases in between. This CDR3 has 15 amino acids. Germline V lookup: CDR1 DFQATT, CDR2 SNEGSKA (reference sequence). The CDR3 sequence: CSASPEAADGNTIYF. In DNA form, the CDR3 reads TGCAGTGCCAGCCCCGAGGCGGCCGACGGAAACACCATATATTTT.

The rearrangement uses TRBV20-1 and TRBJ2-1; D is unclear. V was pared by 0 bases and J by 9 bases, with 9 bases between. Germline V CDR1 and CDR2: DFQATT, SNEGSKA (reference sequence). The CDR3 sequence is 12 residues long. The CDR3 nucleotides are TGCAGTGCTAGAGAACGTGGTCCTGAGCAGTTCTTC. Protein sequence: CSARERGPEQFF.

This clonotype was detected many times. The rearrangement joins TRBV24-1 to TRBJ2-5; D is possibly TRBD1 (6 bases). CDR1 KGHDR and CDR2 SFDVKD come from the germline V gene. V was trimmed by 3 bases and J by 3 bases, leaving 10 bases between them. CDR3 size: 14 residues. The CDR3 sequence: CATSDTTGKETQYF. The DNA of the CDR3 is TGTGCCACCAGTGATACGACAGGAAAAGAGACCCAGTACTTC.

Many counts were recorded for this clonotype. The chain joins TRBV20-1 to TRBJ2-1; D is possibly TRBD2 (7 bases). Germline V lookup: CDR1 DFQATT, CDR2 SNEGSKA (reference sequence). V lost 2 bases and J 7 bases, leaving 15 bases between the germline ends. This CDR3 comprises 14 residues. The CDR3 coding sequence is TGCAGTGCTAGACTGGCGGGGGCCTTAAATGAGCAGTTCTTC. Residues: CSARLAGALNEQFF.

This clonotype has more than one count but fewer than ten. The junction differs from germline at one of its ends, possibly a read error. The chain uses TRBV5-1 and TRBJ1-5, with 8 nucleotides matching TRBD1. Germline CDR1 reads SGHRS; CDR2 reads YFSETQ. CDR3 size: 16 residues. The CDR3 nucleotides read TGCGCCAGCAGCTTAGGACAGGGCGGCCCCAATCAGCCCCAGAATTTT. This encodes CASSLGQGGPNQPQNF.

This clonotype occurred a few times. Since a much larger clone is just one base distant, this may be a read error. The chain links TRBV20-1 to TRBJ1-2; D is ambiguous. Looked up from germline, CDR1 is DFQATT and CDR2 is SNEGSKA (reference sequence). V shed 4 bases and J shed 5 bases, with 8 bases lying between them. The CDR3 is made up of 11 amino acids. CDR3 sequence (DNA): TGCAGTGCTACAACACCTTATGGCTACACCTTC. Its translation is CSATTPYGYTF.

This clonotype was picked up many times. The V and J genes are TRBV4-3 and TRBJ2-1; D may correspond to TRBD1 or TRBD2 (6 bases each). Between the trimmed V and J ends, which lost 0 bases and 1 base, there was a span of 16 bases. The CDR3 sequence is 18 residues long. In germline, CDR1 is LGHNA, CDR2 YSLEER. CDR3 region: CASSQEYLGGLSYNEQFF. The CDR3 coding sequence is TGCGCCAGCAGCCAAGAATACCTCGGGGGCCTTTCCTACAATGAGCAGTTCTTC.

This clonotype has a count of ten or more. V usage is TRBV6-5 and J usage is TRBJ2-5, with 9 bases that match TRBD1. V gave up 0 bases and J gave up 1 base; unmatched junction bases: 3. The CDR3 length is 16 residues. In germline, CDR1 is MNHEY, CDR2 SVGAGI. This CDR3 is CASSYSSTGGQETQYF. The DNA for the CDR3 is TGTGCCAGCAGTTACTCTTCGACAGGGGGCCAAGAGACCCAGTACTTC.

This clonotype was counted ten times or more. The CDR3 loop reads CASSRTITGQSKETQYF. CDR3 bases: TGTGCCAGCAGTCGTACGATAACGGGACAGTCAAAAGAGACCCAGTACTTC. This rearrangement joins TRBV12-3 or TRBV12-4 to TRBJ2-5, with 7 positions matching TRBD1. The CDR3 sequence is 17 residues long. V lost 5 bases, J lost 3 bases, and 15 bases stayed unmatched.

This clonotype has at least ten counts. The V gene is TRBV20-1, the J gene TRBJ2-7; D is unclear. This CDR3 region has 12 residues. V lost 5 bases and J lost 7, with 15 bases in between. Germline V lookup: CDR1 DFQATT, CDR2 SNEGSKA (reference sequence). CDR3 coding DNA: TGCAGTGCTTCAGGTGGGCTGGGGGAGCAGTACTTC. This sequence encodes CSASGGLGEQYF.